These 14 T cell receptor beta chains were all obtained from the same sample, sequenced in a study of T cell responses to AZD1222 COVID-19 vaccine. Produced via immunoSEQ multiplex PCR; TCRdb's table is partial and in-frame only. Of about 170,000 clones in the sample, roughly 87% are singletons; the top ten hold approximately 0.97%. The material was peripheral blood, obtained 28 days after the second AZD1222 dose. The receptors stem from an adult who received the AZD1222 COVID-19 vaccine.

This clone was observed once. The chain is built from TRBV7-8 and TRBJ2-1, with D hard to call. Germline V gene sequence: CDR1 SGHVS, CDR2 FQNEAQ. The CDR3 sequence is 14 residues long. Trimming pared 5 bases from V and 7 bases from J, leaving 15 bases between. In DNA, the CDR3 is TGTGCCAGCAGCCCTGTGGATGGCGAGAATGAGCAGTTCTTC. Translation gives CASSPVDGENEQFF.

The chain is built from TRBV2 and TRBJ1-3, with D possibly being TRBD1 (6 bases). Between the trimmed V and J ends, which lost 8 bases and 0 bases, there was a span of 11 bases. The CDR3 is 14 residues long. Germline CDR1 SNHLY, CDR2 FYNNEI. CDR3 in amino acids: CASLGTNSGNTIYF. The CDR3 coding sequence is TGTGCCAGCCTTGGGACAAACTCTGGAAACACCATATATTTT.

The J gene is TRBJ1-6, the V gene TRBV7-2; tentatively, D is TRBD1 (5 bases). CDR1 and CDR2 from the germline V gene are SGHTA and FQGNSA. This CDR3 region has 15 residues. V shed 5 bases and J shed 7 bases, with 15 bases lying between them. The CDR3: CASSVGPAVNSPLHF. The CDR3 DNA sequence: TGTGCCAGCAGCGTGGGACCGGCAGTCAATTCACCCCTCCACTTT.

This clone was picked up a small number of times. The chain carries TRBV6-5 and TRBJ2-5; 10 bases line up with TRBD1. Per the germline V gene, CDR1 is MNHEY and CDR2 is SVGAGI. The V gene end was trimmed by 4 bases and the J gene end by 5 bases; junction bases not matched to a gene: 7. The CDR3 covers 15 residues. CDR3 in DNA: TGTGCCAGCAGTTCTCCGGGACAGGGGTTGGAGACCCAGTACTTC. Residues: CASSSPGQGLETQYF.

This clone showed up many times. J is TRBJ1-3 and V is TRBV5-1; D is uncertain. This CDR3 contains 13 residues. V was cut by 5 bases and J by 4 bases, with 10 bases left in between. Germline loops: CDR1 SGHRS, CDR2 YFSETQ. This CDR3 reads CASSRSLGNTIYF. CDR3 DNA: TGCGCCAGCAGTCGGAGCCTGGGAAACACCATATATTTT.

This clone was found once. This chain links TRBV5-4 with TRBJ2-3; D is perhaps TRBD2 (6 bases). The CDR3 contains 16 residues. Germline V gene sequence: CDR1 SGHNT, CDR2 YYREEE (reference sequence). Trimming removed 4 bases at V and 3 bases at J, with 18 bases between. CDR3 nucleotide sequence: TGTGCCAGCAGCACGCTAATCGGGGGTGTAACAGATACGCAGTATTTT. Translating gives CASSTLIGGVTDTQYF.

This clone turned up a few times. The chain links TRBV2 to TRBJ1-2, with D unresolved. The length of the CDR3 is 14 residues. From germline, CDR1 is SNHLY and CDR2 FYNNEI. V lost 2 bases to trimming and J lost 5 bases, with 12 bases between them. This CDR3 reads CASSETGAGYGYTF. For the CDR3, the DNA is TGTGCCAGCAGTGAAACGGGAGCTGGATATGGCTACACCTTC.

The chain employs TRBV5-4 and TRBJ1-1; TRBD1 might be the D (5 bases). Germline V lookup: CDR1 SGHNT, CDR2 YYREEE (reference sequence). The CDR3 contains 16 residues. The V and J ends lost 0 bases and 0 bases respectively, with 12 bases between them. CDR3 DNA sequence: TGTGCCAGCAGCTTGGCCCTGGGACGGATGAACACTGAAGCTTTCTTT. Translated: CASSLALGRMNTEAFF.

The chain carries TRBV2 and TRBJ2-1, with TRBD1 as a possible D gene (5 bases). The CDR3 is 14 residues long. Deletions cut 6 bases from V and 15 bases from J, with 24 bases between. Germline V gene lookup returns CDR1 SNHLY and CDR2 FYNNEI. The CDR3 region is CASSYRSGFTPRFF. The CDR3 coding sequence is TGTGCCAGCAGCTATAGGTCAGGGTTCACCCCGCGGTTCTTC.

V usage is TRBV6-5 and J usage is TRBJ2-7, with TRBD1 as a possible D gene (6 bases). The CDR3 is 12 residues long. V gave up 11 bases and J gave up 5 bases, with 16 bases separating them. Germline V lookup: CDR1 MNHEY, CDR2 SVGAGI. This CDR3 is CAGGNRVDEQYF. The CDR3 coding sequence is TGTGCCGGGGGAAACAGGGTAGACGAGCAGTACTTC.

J is TRBJ2-3 and V is TRBV7-2, with TRBD1 identical over 8 bases. This CDR3 has 14 amino acids. The V segment lost 5 bases and the J segment 5 bases; nucleotides outside the gene matches: 6. The germline gives CDR1 SGHTA, CDR2 FQGNSA. CDR3 in amino acids: CASSLQGAVDTQYF. CDR3 in DNA: TGTGCCAGCAGCCTCCAGGGGGCCGTAGATACGCAGTATTTT.

The V call is TRBV21-1, the J call TRBJ2-5; the table's D call, TRBD2, was not checked against the DNA. TRBV21-1 is designated a pseudogene. The CDR3 is 18 residues long. CDR3 protein: CASSGGIIAGEHQETQYF. The CDR3 DNA reads as TGTGCCAGCAGCGGGGGGATTATAGCGGGGGAACACCAAGAGACCCAGTACTTC.

The CDR3, as DNA: TGTGCCAGCAGTGTGGAAGCGGGGGTGGTTACGCAGTATTTT. It codes for CASSVEAGVVTQYF. The chain has TRBV6-4 and TRBJ2-3, with 8 bases identical to TRBD2. The V segment lost 4 bases and the J segment 8 bases; nucleotides outside the gene matches: 8. The CDR3 loop spans 14 amino acids. The germline CDR1 and CDR2 sequences are MRHNA and SNTAGT.

The V call is TRBV19, the J call TRBJ2-2; TRBD1 is a possible D gene (6 bases). CDR3 size: 13 residues. Germline CDR1 is LNHDA and CDR2 is SQIVND (reference sequence). V lost 6 bases to trimming and J lost 6 bases, with 11 bases between them. CDR3: CASSPGEPGELFF. CDR3 nucleotides: TGTGCCAGTAGCCCAGGGGAACCCGGGGAGCTGTTTTTT.